The present TCR beta chain was sequenced within a study of blood T cell repertoires in COVID-19 (dated by TCRdb to 2020 to 2022). For the study in its entirety: Samples covering the acute and convalescent phases of COVID-19 were provided by collaborators in the United States, Italy and Spain. The material from the prospective study consisted of cDNA or gDNA derived from T cells, B-cell-depleted T cells, or PBMCs. Deeply sampled blood TCRbeta repertoires from subjects exposed to, actively infected with, or recovered from COVID-19 were included in the dataset. A freely available public database, intended as a resource for researchers studying the immune response to SARS-CoV-2, is where the repertoires were released. Samples were obtained from the ongoing ImmuneRACE study (first 160 participants) and from some 1,200 subjects provided by 6 global collaborators. Sample metadata almost always included a de-identified subject ID, COVID-19 status, age in years and sex. HLA class I and class II types, where available, came from metadata supplied by the sample provider rather than from assay-based typing.

TCRbeta CDR3 regions were amplified from genomic DNA using the immunoSEQ Assay, a bias-controlled multiplex PCR. The published analysis was carried out like this. Nucleated cell counts per sample were estimated from amplification of reference gene primers within the assay. Sequence reads were collapsed and filtered to measure the absolute abundance of every unique TCRbeta CDR3 rearrangement. For each sample, productive Simpson clonality was calculated as the square root of Simpson's diversity index across productive rearrangements. The table was pulled from immuneACCESS by TCRdb, which kept in-frame rearrangements only. Such tables lose some clones; where checked, under half of the loss comes from unresolved V genes, and the rest has no known cause. Clonal size and the V and J genes are those of that table, whereas D and trimming came from the DNA. The sample table records about 95,000 clones; 80% to 90% of these occur just once. The biggest ten clones account for about a sixth of the sample.

The collaborating institutions used their own protocols to collect whole blood in K2EDTA tubes. Collaborator samples were shipped for TCRbeta analysis as frozen whole blood, isolated PBMCs, or DNA extracted from either sample type. The CDR3 measures 14 amino acids from cysteine to phenylalanine. Just the 42-base CDR3 DNA is kept, in frame starting at base 1. V is trimmed back by 6 bases and J by 7 bases, and the junction contains 8 bases that no gene match accounts for. CDR1 and CDR2 are read off the germline V gene as KGHSH and LQKENI. As for this clone: No antigen is known for it. Qualities for individual bases were not recorded, and no much larger clone is one base off.

Beyond this particular receptor, the publication reports: The quantity of clinical and demographic metadata differed by source and by participant and was supplied without curation.

Sequenced sample: peripheral blood. The chain was built from TRBV18 and TRBJ1-4; TRBD1 agrees with 7 junctional bases. The clonotype originates from a human donor in a cohort sampled during active COVID-19. For the CDR3, the sequence is CASSPGQSFEKLFF. The DNA sequence reads TGTGCCAGCTCGCCGGGACAGTCCTTTGAAAAACTGTTTTTT. Outside the CDR3, residues come from the reference TRBV18 and TRBJ1-4 proteins, so the full variable domain is: NAGVMQNPRHLVRRRGQEARLRCSPMKGHSHVYWYRQLPEEGLKFMVYLQKENIIDESGMPKERFSAEFPKEGPSILRIQQVVRGDSAAYFCASSPGQSFEKLFFGSGTQLSVL.